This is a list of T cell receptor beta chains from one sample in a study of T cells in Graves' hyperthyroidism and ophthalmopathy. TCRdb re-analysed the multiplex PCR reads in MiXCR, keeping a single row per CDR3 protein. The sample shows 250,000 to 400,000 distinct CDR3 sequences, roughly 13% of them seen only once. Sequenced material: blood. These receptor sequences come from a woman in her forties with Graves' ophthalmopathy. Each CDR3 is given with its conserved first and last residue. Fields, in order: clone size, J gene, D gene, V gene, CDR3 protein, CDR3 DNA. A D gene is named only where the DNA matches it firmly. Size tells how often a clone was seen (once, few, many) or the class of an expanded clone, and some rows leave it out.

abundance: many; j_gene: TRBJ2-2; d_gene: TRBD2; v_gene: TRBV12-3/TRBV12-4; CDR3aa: CASSLAPGLAGGRTGELFF; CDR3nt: TGTGCCAGCAGTTTAGCCCCGGGACTAGCGGGAGGGAGAACCGGGGAGCTGTTTTTT
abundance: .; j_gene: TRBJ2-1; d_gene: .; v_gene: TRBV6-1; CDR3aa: CASSRRINEQFF; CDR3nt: TGTGCCAGCAGCCGACGTATTAATGAGCAGTTCTTC
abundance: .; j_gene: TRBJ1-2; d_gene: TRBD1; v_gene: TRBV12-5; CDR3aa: CASGLGRQGSYTF; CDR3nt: TGTGCTAGTGGTTTGGGCCGACAGGGTTCCTACACCTTC
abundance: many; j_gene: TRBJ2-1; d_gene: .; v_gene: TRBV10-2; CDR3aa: CASSGNLRGEQFF; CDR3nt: TGCGCCAGCAGTGGTAATTTGAGAGGTGAGCAGTTCTTC
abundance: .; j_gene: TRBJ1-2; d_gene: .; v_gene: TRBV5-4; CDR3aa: CASSLLGRAEGYTF; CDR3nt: TGTGCCAGCAGCTTATTGGGCAGGGCGGAAGGCTACACCTTC
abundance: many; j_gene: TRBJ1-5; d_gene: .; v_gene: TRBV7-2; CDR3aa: CASSTEGALGNQPQHF; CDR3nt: TGTGCCAGCAGCACAGAGGGTGCTCTTGGCAATCAGCCCCAGCATTTT
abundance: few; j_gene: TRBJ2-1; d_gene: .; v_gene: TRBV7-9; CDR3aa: CASSLGRLKFF; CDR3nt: TGTGCCAGCAGCTTAGGGCGGCTGAAGTTCTTC
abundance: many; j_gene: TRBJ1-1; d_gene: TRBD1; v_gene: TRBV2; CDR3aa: CATSGSTGRGTEAFF; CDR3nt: TGTGCCACTTCGGGGTCGACAGGGAGGGGTACTGAAGCTTTCTTT
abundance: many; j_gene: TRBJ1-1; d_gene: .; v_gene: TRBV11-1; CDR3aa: CASSLRFGQSKNTEAFF; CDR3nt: TGTGCCAGCAGCTTACGTTTCGGACAGTCTAAGAACACTGAAGCTTTCTTT
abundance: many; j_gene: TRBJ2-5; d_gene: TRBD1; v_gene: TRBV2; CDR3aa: CASSEAQGPQETQYF; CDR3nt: TGTGCCAGCAGTGAAGCACAGGGGCCACAAGAGACCCAGTACTTC
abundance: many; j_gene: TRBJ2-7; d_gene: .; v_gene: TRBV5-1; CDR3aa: CASSLTGSPYEQYF; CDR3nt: TGCGCCAGCAGCTTGACCGGCAGCCCCTACGAGCAGTACTTC
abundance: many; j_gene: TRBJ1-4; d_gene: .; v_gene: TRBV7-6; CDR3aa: CASSLGQGLNEKLFF; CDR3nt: TGTGCCAGCAGCTTAGGGCAGGGACTTAATGAAAAACTGTTTTTT
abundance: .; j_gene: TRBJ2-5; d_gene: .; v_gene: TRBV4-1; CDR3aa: CASSQDPYQETQYF; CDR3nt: TGCGCCAGCAGCCAAGACCCCTACCAAGAGACCCAGTACTTC
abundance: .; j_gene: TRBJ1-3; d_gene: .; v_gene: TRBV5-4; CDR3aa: CASRRDPRESGNTIYF; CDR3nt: TGTGCCAGCAGACGAGACCCCAGGGAGTCTGGAAACACCATATATTTT
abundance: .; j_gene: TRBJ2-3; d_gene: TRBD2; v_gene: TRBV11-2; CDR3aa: CASSSTSGGVVDTQYF; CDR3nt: TGTGCCAGCAGCTCGACTAGCGGGGGGGTAGTAGATACGCAGTATTTT
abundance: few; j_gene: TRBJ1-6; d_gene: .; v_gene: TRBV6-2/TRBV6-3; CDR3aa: CASSPQRGLSYNSPLRF; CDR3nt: TGTGCCAGCAGTCCCCAAAGGGGCCTCTCCTATAATTCACCCCTCCGCTTT
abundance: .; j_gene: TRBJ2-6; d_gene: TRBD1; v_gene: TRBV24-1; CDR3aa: CATSAAQGVGGANVLTF; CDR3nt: TGTGCCACCAGTGCAGCTCAGGGGGTCGGTGGGGCCAACGTCCTGACTTTC
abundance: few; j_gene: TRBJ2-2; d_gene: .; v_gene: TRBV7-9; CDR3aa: CASSFGSNTGELFF; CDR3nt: TGTGCCAGCAGCTTCGGCAGTAACACCGGGGAGCTGTTTTTT
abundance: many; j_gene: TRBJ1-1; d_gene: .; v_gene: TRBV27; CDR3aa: CASSLLGGLNTEAFF; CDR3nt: TGTGCCAGCAGTTTACTGGGCGGATTGAACACTGAAGCTTTCTTT
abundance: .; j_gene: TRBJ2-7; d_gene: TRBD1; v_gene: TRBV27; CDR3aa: CASSLIRDRDYHEQYF; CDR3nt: TGTGCCAGCAGTTTAATCCGGGACAGGGATTACCACGAGCAGTACTTC
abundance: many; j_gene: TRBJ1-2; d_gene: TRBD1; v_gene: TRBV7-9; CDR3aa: CASSLGTGVNGYTF; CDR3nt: TGTGCCAGCAGCTTAGGGACAGGGGTTAATGGCTACACCTTC
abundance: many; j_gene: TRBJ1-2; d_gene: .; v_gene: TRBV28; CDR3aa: CASSLLRLTNYGYTF; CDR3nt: TGTGCCAGCAGTTTACTCAGACTTACTAACTATGGCTACACCTTC
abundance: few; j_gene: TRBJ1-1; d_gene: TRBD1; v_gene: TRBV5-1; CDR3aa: CASSDRVNTEAFF; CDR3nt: TGCGCCAGCTCGGACAGGGTGAATACTGAAGCTTTCTTT
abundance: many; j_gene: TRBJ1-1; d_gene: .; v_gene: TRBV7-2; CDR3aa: CASSLAFGGEAFF; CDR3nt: TGTGCCAGCAGCTTAGCGTTCGGGGGTGAAGCTTTCTTT
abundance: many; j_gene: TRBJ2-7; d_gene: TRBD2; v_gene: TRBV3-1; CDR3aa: CASSQGLAGGNEQYF; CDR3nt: TGTGCCAGCAGCCAAGGCCTAGCGGGAGGCAACGAGCAGTACTTC
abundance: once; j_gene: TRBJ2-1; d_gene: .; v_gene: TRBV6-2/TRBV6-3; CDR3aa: CASRLLANLNNEQFF; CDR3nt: TGTGCCAGCAGGCTATTGGCTAACCTAAACAATGAGCAGTTCTTC
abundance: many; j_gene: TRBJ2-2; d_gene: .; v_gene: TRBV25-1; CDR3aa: CASSGNGRNTGELFF; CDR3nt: TGTGCCAGCAGTGGGAATGGGAGGAACACCGGGGAGCTGTTTTTT
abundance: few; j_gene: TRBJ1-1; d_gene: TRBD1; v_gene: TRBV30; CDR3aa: CAWDRGLPNTEAFF; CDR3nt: TGTGCCTGGGACAGGGGGCTTCCGAACACTGAAGCTTTCTTT
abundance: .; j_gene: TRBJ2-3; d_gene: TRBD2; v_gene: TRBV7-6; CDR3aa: CASSLGLLAGGHTDTQYF; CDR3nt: TGTGCCAGCAGCTTAGGGTTGCTAGCGGGGGGCCACACAGATACGCAGTATTTT
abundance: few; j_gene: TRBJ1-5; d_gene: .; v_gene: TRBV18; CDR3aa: CASSPSSNSNQPQHF; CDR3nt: TGTGCCAGCTCACCCAGTTCTAATAGCAATCAGCCCCAGCATTTT
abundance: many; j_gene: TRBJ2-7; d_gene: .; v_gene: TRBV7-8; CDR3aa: CASSRLRDNSYEQYF; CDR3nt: TGTGCCAGCAGCCGACTCCGGGACAACTCCTACGAGCAGTACTTC